These 29 T cell receptor beta chains originate from one sample sequenced in a study of PD-L1 blockade in urothelial cancer. This table comes from immunoSEQ multiplex PCR, and its TCRdb copy is limited to in-frame clones, with some not included. This sample yields some 100,000 clones, of which about nine tenths are seen a single time; over 0.8% belongs to the top ten. Specimen: PBMCs, collected around atezolizumab (anti-PD-L1) treatment. The origin of the receptors is a woman at least 80 years old with urothelial cancer.

This clone was picked up one time. V gene TRBV5-1 combines with J gene TRBJ1-1; weak D call: TRBD1 (5 bases). The CDR3 is 13 residues long. Germline CDR1 reads SGHRS; CDR2 reads YFSETQ. V gave up 0 bases and J gave up 3 bases, with 6 bases separating them. The CDR3 DNA follows: TGCGCCAGCAGCTTGGGACAGTACACTGAAGCTTTCTTT. The encoded protein is CASSLGQYTEAFF.

The V and J genes are TRBV6-1 and TRBJ1-1; 7 positions match TRBD1. The CDR3 loop spans 13 amino acids. V lost 6 bases, J lost 4 bases, and 5 bases stayed unmatched. Germline loops: CDR1 MNHNS, CDR2 SASEGT. The CDR3 here is CASSVRGSTEAFF. Here the CDR3 DNA reads TGTGCCAGCAGCGTCAGGGGGTCCACTGAAGCTTTCTTT.

V usage is TRBV27 and J usage is TRBJ2-2; the D gene is possibly TRBD2 (5 bases). The V gene's germline CDR1 is MNHEY and CDR2 SMNVEV (reference sequence). The CDR3 runs to 13 residues. As DNA, the CDR3 is TGTGTCACCGGAGAGGGGAACACCGGGGAGCTGTTTTTT. Amino acid sequence: CVTGEGNTGELFF.

V usage is TRBV5-6 and J usage is TRBJ2-1, with TRBD2 identical over 9 bases. CDR1 and CDR2 (germline): SGHDT, YYEEEE. The CDR3 is 14 amino acids. The CDR3 sequence is CASRSSGVYNEQFF. CDR3 DNA sequence: TGTGCTAGCCGCTCTAGCGGGGTCTACAATGAGCAGTTCTTC.

This clone has a single count. V usage is TRBV4-2 and J usage is TRBJ2-3, with D maybe TRBD1 (5 bases). Germline assignment: CDR1 LGHNA and CDR2 YNFKEQ. The CDR3 contains 17 residues. V gave up 2 bases and J gave up 4 bases, with 19 bases separating them. The CDR3 loop is CASSQPLGKGAADTQYF. The CDR3 nucleotides read TGTGCCAGCAGCCAACCTCTGGGGAAAGGGGCCGCAGATACGCAGTATTTT.

V gene TRBV6-6 combines with J gene TRBJ1-4; the D is unclear. CDR3 length: 14 residues. The germline CDR1 and CDR2 sequences are MNHNY and SVGAGI (reference sequence). Trimming cost V 6 bases and J 5 bases, with 13 bases left between them. Here the CDR3 DNA reads TGTGCCAGCAGCAGCACCCAGGAAAATGAAAAACTGTTTTTT. This codes for CASSSTQENEKLFF.

The CDR3 reads CASSIQSGRWNEQFF. In DNA form, the CDR3 reads TGTGCCAGTAGTATACAAAGCGGGAGATGGAATGAGCAGTTCTTC. The gene calls are TRBV19 and TRBJ2-1, with 8 bases matching TRBD2. CDR1 is LNHDA, CDR2 SQIVND, per germline (reference sequence). This CDR3 comprises 15 residues. With 2 bases clipped from V and 7 bases from J, the junction kept 7 bases outside the gene matches.

The V and J genes are TRBV5-1 and TRBJ1-2; the D gene is possibly TRBD1 (5 bases). In germline, CDR1 is SGHRS, CDR2 YFSETQ. This CDR3 has 14 amino acids. Trimming removed 4 bases at V and 4 bases at J, with 14 bases between. In DNA, the CDR3 is TGCGCCAGCAGCCGTCCCCGGGACTTCTATGGCTACACCTTC. It translates to CASSRPRDFYGYTF. Based on the CDR3 plus reference TRBV5-1 and TRBJ1-2, the full variable domain is KAGVTQTPRYLIKTRGQQVTLSCSPISGHRSVSWYQQTPGQGLQFLFEYFSETQRNKGNFPGRFSGRQFSNSRSEMNVSTLELGDSALYLCASSRPRDFYGYTFGSGTRLTVV.

The gene calls are TRBV28 and TRBJ2-7; the D gene is possibly TRBD1 (5 bases). CDR1 and CDR2 (germline): MDHEN, SYDVKM. V was shortened by 6 bases and J by 3 bases, with 15 bases between the two germline ends. The length of the CDR3 is 14 residues. The CDR3 spells CASRPARGLYEQYF. The CDR3 coding sequence is TGTGCCAGCAGACCCGCTAGGGGTCTCTACGAGCAGTACTTC.

For the CDR3, the DNA is TGTGCCAGCAGCGCACGGGGTGACTATGGCTACACCTTC. Protein: CASSARGDYGYTF. The J gene is TRBJ1-2, the V gene TRBV5-5; D is unresolved. CDR1 SGHKS and CDR2 YYEKEE come from the germline V gene (reference sequence). Trimming left V 4 bases short and J 3 bases short, with 10 bases between. The CDR3 runs to 13 residues.

The V and J genes are TRBV19 and TRBJ2-7, with D possibly TRBD1 on 5 matching bases. CDR1 is LNHDA, CDR2 SQIVND, per germline (reference sequence). This CDR3 is built from 15 residues. With 1 base removed from V and 3 bases from J, the gap between germline ends came to 13 bases. The CDR3 sequence is CASSIAGFALYEQYF. The CDR3 nucleotides are TGTGCCAGTAGTATAGCAGGGTTCGCGCTCTACGAGCAGTACTTC.

The rearrangement uses TRBV18 and TRBJ2-7; TRBD1 might be the D (6 bases). This CDR3 has 14 residues. CDR1 is KGHSH and CDR2 is LQKENI in the germline V gene. V was cut by 3 bases and J by 4 bases, with 13 bases left in between. CDR3 DNA sequence: TGTGCCAGCTCACCGGCAGGGGCTAAGTACGAGCAGTACTTC. Encoded protein: CASSPAGAKYEQYF.

This chain joins TRBV6-5 and TRBJ2-2; 7 bases map to TRBD1. Germline V gene lookup returns CDR1 MNHEY and CDR2 SVGAGI. This CDR3 has 14 residues. The trim removed 0 bases at V and 5 bases at J, leaving 0 bases unmatched. CDR3 sequence (DNA): TGTGCCAGCAGTTACTCGGACAGGACCGGGGAGCTGTTTTTT. It is translated as CASSYSDRTGELFF.

This sequence joins TRBV2 and TRBJ1-5, with TRBD1 matching 10 bases. This CDR3 has 14 residues. The V gene's germline CDR1 is SNHLY and CDR2 FYNNEI. Unmatched junction bases numbered 4, after V lost 4 bases and J lost 7 bases. The chain's CDR3 is CASSGQGAWQPQHF. The CDR3 bases are TGTGCCAGCAGTGGACAGGGGGCATGGCAGCCCCAGCATTTT.

The V call is TRBV5-8, the J call TRBJ2-2, with a weak D call TRBD1 (5 bases). Trimming removed 3 bases at V and 1 base at J, with 10 bases between. The CDR3 runs to 15 residues. Germline CDR1 is SGHTS and CDR2 is YDEGEE. Written as DNA, the CDR3 is TGTGCCAGCAGCTCAGGGCTCAGGAACACCGGGGAGCTGTTTTTT. Its translation: CASSSGLRNTGELFF. Supplemented by reference TRBV5-8 and TRBJ2-2, the full variable domain reads EAGVTQSPTHLIKTRGQQATLRCSPISGHTSVYWYQQALGLGLQFLLWYDEGEERNRGNFPPRFSGRQFPNYSSELNVNALELEDSALYLCASSSGLRNTGELFFGEGSRLTVL.

This chain joins TRBV5-1 and TRBJ2-1; perhaps TRBD2 as D (7 bases). The CDR3 extends over 19 amino acids. The V end was cut by 4 bases, the J end by 0 bases, with 23 bases between. CDR1 SGHRS and CDR2 YFSETQ come from the germline V gene. The CDR3 reads CASSVEGGLLNGSYNEQFF. DNA of the CDR3: TGCGCCAGCAGCGTTGAGGGGGGACTACTCAATGGCTCCTACAATGAGCAGTTCTTC.

This chain joins TRBV14 and TRBJ2-1, with 13 positions matching TRBD2. Germline V gives CDR1 SGHDN, CDR2 FVKESK. V lost 4 bases to trimming and J lost 15 bases; unmatched junction nucleotides: 9. This CDR3 has 14 amino acids. In DNA, the CDR3 is TGTGCCAGCAGCCCGAGGACTAGCGGGAGTTCATTGTTCTTC. Residues: CASSPRTSGSSLFF.

The J gene is TRBJ2-2, the V gene TRBV6-6, with D tentatively TRBD2 (6 bases). The CDR3 is 15 amino acids. CDR1 is MNHNY and CDR2 is SVGAGI in the germline V gene (reference sequence). V dropped 6 bases and J dropped 4 bases, with 15 bases sitting between them. The CDR3 DNA sequence: TGTGCCAGCAGCCTCACTAGCTCGAGCACCGGGGAGCTGTTTTTT. Translation gives CASSLTSSSTGELFF.

This chain joins TRBV27 and TRBJ1-3; D might be TRBD1 (6 bases). Trimming pared 2 bases from V and 0 bases from J, leaving 11 bases between. The CDR3 is 16 residues long. CDR1 MNHEY and CDR2 SMNVEV come from the germline V gene (reference sequence). The CDR3 here is CASSLTGTISGNTIYF. As DNA, the CDR3 is TGTGCCAGCAGTTTAACAGGGACCATCTCTGGAAACACCATATATTTT.

CDR3 residues: CASSLDQTGDDEQFF. The CDR3 DNA reads as TGTGCCAGCAGCTTAGATCAGACAGGGGACGATGAGCAGTTCTTC. The chain recombines TRBV7-9 with TRBJ2-1; 8 bases agree with TRBD1. This CDR3 contains 15 residues. Unmatched junction bases numbered 7, after V lost 1 base and J lost 8 bases. Germline CDR1 is SEHNR and CDR2 is FQNEAQ (reference sequence).

The rearrangement uses TRBV30 and TRBJ2-1, with 8 bases fitting TRBD2. This CDR3 has 14 amino acids. V dropped 0 bases and J dropped 7; count of bases not matched to a gene: 5. Germline V lookup: CDR1 GTSNPN, CDR2 SVGIG (reference sequence). CDR3 loop: CAWSVQRERNEQFF. CDR3 nucleotides: TGTGCCTGGAGTGTACAGCGGGAGCGGAATGAGCAGTTCTTC.

The chain links TRBV7-8 to TRBJ1-2; D might be TRBD1 (6 bases). Germline lookup yields CDR1 SGHVS and CDR2 FQNEAQ. CDR3 size: 13 residues. V was cut by 1 base and J by 6 bases, with 9 bases left in between. CDR3 nucleotide sequence: TGTGCCAGCAGCTTAGGGCAGGGGAATGGCTACACCTTC. Amino acid sequence: CASSLGQGNGYTF.

The chain is built from TRBV27 and TRBJ2-1; D might be TRBD2 (6 bases). The CDR3 totals 15 residues. Trimming left V 5 bases short and J 8 bases short, with 19 bases between. Per the germline V gene, CDR1 is MNHEY and CDR2 is SMNVEV (reference sequence). The CDR3 loop reads CASSTRPGEVDEQFF. Written as DNA, the CDR3 is TGTGCCAGCAGTACCCGGCCGGGGGAGGTCGATGAGCAGTTCTTC.

The chain employs TRBV28 and TRBJ1-5; 7 bases fit TRBD1. The CDR3 spans 14 residues. V lost 7 bases to trimming and J lost 2 bases; unmatched junction nucleotides: 5. The germline CDR1 and CDR2 sequences are MDHEN and SYDVKM. CDR3 loop: CASTSGTGNQPQHF. The CDR3 DNA is TGTGCCAGCACTTCCGGGACAGGCAATCAGCCCCAGCATTTT.

The gene calls are TRBV18 and TRBJ2-7, with TRBD1 matching over 7 bases. CDR3 length: 13 residues. The V segment lost 0 bases and the J segment 5 bases; nucleotides outside the gene matches: 1. Germline CDR1 and CDR2: KGHSH and LQKENI. The CDR3 DNA reads as TGTGCCAGCTCACCACCACAGGGGAACGAGCAGTACTTC. This codes for CASSPPQGNEQYF.

CDR3 DNA sequence: TGTGCCAGTAGCCTGGGGAGCTCCTACAATGAGCAGTTCTTC. It specifies CASSLGSSYNEQFF. This chain connects TRBV19 to TRBJ2-1; perhaps TRBD2 as D (5 bases). The CDR3 is 14 residues long. Looked up from germline, CDR1 is LNHDA and CDR2 is SQIVND (reference sequence). The V end was cut by 6 bases, the J end by 0 bases, with 9 bases between.

V usage is TRBV28 and J usage is TRBJ1-5; tentative D call: TRBD1 (5 bases). The CDR3 has 13 amino acids. The germline V and J ends were trimmed by 10 bases and 7 bases, with 17 bases remaining between them. Germline V CDR1 and CDR2: MDHEN, SYDVKM. The CDR3 sequence is CAIRGAASQPQHF. The CDR3 bases are TGTGCCATAAGGGGCGCCGCTTCGCAGCCCCAGCATTTT.

The chain has TRBV10-3 and TRBJ2-3; perhaps TRBD2 as D (6 bases). The CDR3 is made up of 14 amino acids. In germline, CDR1 is ENHRY, CDR2 SYGVKD. V gave up 11 bases and J gave up 2 bases, with 17 bases separating them. The CDR3 is CAHRGMGNTDTQYF. Here the CDR3 DNA reads TGTGCCCATCGGGGGATGGGTAACACAGATACGCAGTATTTT.

The rearrangement uses TRBV27 and TRBJ1-5; 7 nucleotides match TRBD1. The germline V gene encodes CDR1 MNHEY and CDR2 SMNVEV (reference sequence). CDR3 length: 15 residues. The trim removed 8 bases at V and 5 bases at J, leaving 12 bases unmatched. The CDR3: CASRPNYRGDQPQHF. The DNA for the CDR3 is TGTGCCAGCCGCCCCAATTACAGGGGCGATCAGCCCCAGCATTTT.